The 15 T cell receptor beta chains below were found in one sample sequenced in a study of blood T cell repertoires in COVID-19. Clones were sequenced by immunoSEQ multiplex PCR, and TCRdb holds only the in-frame ones, with some missing. The table has 190,000 or so clones, about 83% seen once. Sample: peripheral blood. Receptor source: a man aged 45 to 65 with active or convalescent COVID-19.

The gene calls are TRBV6-5 and TRBJ2-3, with 8 bases matching TRBD1. V lost 5 bases to trimming and J lost 3 bases; unmatched junction nucleotides: 7. The CDR3 loop spans 15 amino acids. The germline CDR1 and CDR2 sequences are MNHEY and SVGAGI. CDR3 residues: CASSQGQVRTDTQYF. In DNA, the CDR3 is TGTGCCAGCAGTCAGGGACAGGTCAGGACAGATACGCAGTATTTT.

The J gene is TRBJ1-1, the V gene TRBV19, with D possibly being TRBD1 (5 bases). V lost 5 bases and J 3 bases, leaving 16 bases between the germline ends. This CDR3 region has 15 residues. Per the germline V gene, CDR1 is LNHDA and CDR2 is SQIVND (reference sequence). For the CDR3, the DNA is TGTGCCAGTAGTTCCTTGGGGCTGTTAGACACTGAAGCTTTCTTT. It encodes CASSSLGLLDTEAFF.

The chain has TRBV11-2 and TRBJ2-7, with TRBD2 matching 8 bases. With 5 bases clipped from V and 3 bases from J, the junction kept 6 bases outside the gene matches. Germline V CDR1 and CDR2: SGHAT, FQNNGV. The CDR3 is made up of 14 amino acids. The CDR3 nucleotides read TGTGCCAGCAGCCCGAGACTAGCGAGCTACGAGCAGTACTTC. Residues: CASSPRLASYEQYF. The full variable domain, in which reference TRBV11-2 and TRBJ2-7 provide the parts outside the CDR3, is EAGVAQSPRYKIIEKRQSVAFWCNPISGHATLYWYQQILGQGPKLLIQFQNNGVVDDSQLPKDRFSAERLKGVDSTLKIQPAKLEDSAVYLCASSPRLASYEQYFGPGTRLTVT.

This clone was seen only a few times. It is unclear where the CDR3 begins or ends on the DNA, so no DNA is shown, and the CDR3 is as TCRdb lists it. The chain is built from TRBV5-6 and TRBJ2-7; TRBD1, as called in the table, went unchecked against the DNA. Both ends counted, the CDR3 spans 12 residues. The germline CDR1 and CDR2 sequences are SGHDT and YYEEEE. CDR3 in amino acids: CASSWGPGTSYF.

This chain links TRBV28 with TRBJ2-2, with 10 bases that match TRBD1. CDR3 size: 15 residues. The ends lost 5 bases at V and 4 bases at J; junction bases unmatched: 4. Germline V gives CDR1 MDHEN, CDR2 SYDVKM. CDR3 bases: TGTGCCAGCAGTCATGACAGGGGGCCCACCGGGGAGCTGTTTTTT. Residues: CASSHDRGPTGELFF.

The gene calls are TRBV14 and TRBJ2-1; the D gene is possibly TRBD2 (5 bases). The V end lost 0 bases, the J end lost 2 bases, and 11 bases lay between the germline ends. The CDR3 runs to 16 residues. Germline V gene data show CDR1 as SGHDN and CDR2 as FVKESK. CDR3: CASSQDDGIPYNEQFF. Written as DNA, the CDR3 is TGTGCCAGCAGCCAAGATGACGGGATCCCCTACAATGAGCAGTTCTTC.

This CDR3 reads CASSQERDRRPYGYTF. The CDR3 region has the DNA TGTGCCAGCAGCCAAGAACGGGACAGGAGGCCCTATGGCTACACCTTC. This chain uses TRBV3-1 (or the pseudogene TRBV3-2) with TRBJ1-2; 8 bases are shared with TRBD1. The CDR3 consists of 16 residues. Germline values: CDR1 LGHDT, CDR2 YNNKEL (reference sequence). Trimming took 0 bases from V and 4 from J; bases not matched to a gene: 7.

The gene calls are TRBV6-5 and TRBJ1-6; 7 bases match TRBD1. This CDR3 contains 15 residues. Looked up from germline, CDR1 is MNHEY and CDR2 is SVGAGI. J was trimmed by 5 bases and V by 6 bases; bases with no gene match: 7. The CDR3 spells CASRTGTVNNSPLHF. The CDR3 region has the DNA TGTGCCAGCAGGACCGGGACAGTTAATAATTCACCCCTCCACTTT.

This clone turned up a few times. The V call is TRBV10-3, the J call TRBJ1-1, with D perhaps TRBD1 (5 bases). Trimming left V 2 bases short and J 4 bases short, with 14 bases between. Germline V gene lookup returns CDR1 ENHRY and CDR2 SYGVKD. This CDR3 has 15 amino acids. The CDR3 protein is CAISEVRGKGTEAFF. CDR3 sequence (DNA): TGTGCCATCAGTGAGGTGCGGGGGAAGGGCACTGAAGCTTTCTTT.

This chain uses TRBV7-2 with TRBJ2-5, with a weak D call TRBD1 (6 bases). The CDR3 contains 14 residues. V was clipped by 6 bases and J by 3 bases, with 14 bases between them. From germline, CDR1 is SGHTA and CDR2 FQGNSA. Here the CDR3 reads CASSLQAGEETQYF. The DNA of the CDR3 is TGTGCCAGCAGTCTTCAGGCAGGGGAAGAGACCCAGTACTTC.

This clone is medium-sized within its sample. This chain connects TRBV28 to TRBJ2-1; D is unresolved. Trimming took 4 bases from V and 6 from J, leaving 7 bases between them. This CDR3 spans 12 amino acids. Germline CDR1 MDHEN, CDR2 SYDVKM. The CDR3 DNA sequence: TGTGCCAGCAGTTCCCGCGGCAATGAGCAGTTCTTC. Translated: CASSSRGNEQFF.

V gene TRBV2 combines with J gene TRBJ1-1, with D tentatively TRBD1 (5 bases). This CDR3 is built from 14 residues. The germline V and J ends were trimmed by 6 bases and 1 base, with 12 bases remaining between them. CDR1 is SNHLY, CDR2 FYNNEI, per germline. This CDR3 is CASRKIGQNTEAFF. DNA for the CDR3: TGTGCCAGCAGGAAGATCGGACAGAACACTGAAGCTTTCTTT. Drawing the rest from reference TRBV2 and TRBJ1-1, the complete variable domain is EPEVTQTPSHQVTQMGQEVILRCVPISNHLYFYWYRQILGQKVEFLVSFYNNEISEKSEIFDDQFSVERPDGSNFTLKIRSTKLEDSAMYFCASRKIGQNTEAFFGQGTRLTVV.

The rearrangement uses TRBV10-2 and TRBJ2-7; no clear D gene. This CDR3 is built from 15 residues. Germline V gene data show CDR1 as WSHSY and CDR2 as SAAADI. Deletions cut 5 bases from V and 4 bases from J, with 18 bases between. Here the CDR3 DNA reads TGCGCCAGCAGTACGGCAAGCGTTCAACCATACGAGCAGTACTTC. Translation: CASSTASVQPYEQYF.

V gene TRBV7-6 combines with J gene TRBJ2-7; 8 bases fit TRBD2. Trimming took 5 bases from V and 1 from J; bases not matched to a gene: 16. Germline loops: CDR1 SGHVS, CDR2 FNYEAQ. The CDR3 runs to 18 residues. The CDR3 region has the DNA TGTGCCAGCAGCACGCGGGGTCTTACTAGCGGTAAGTCCTACGAGCAGTACTTC. It yields the protein CASSTRGLTSGKSYEQYF.

CDR3 sequence: CASSNPGTGAFF. The CDR3 DNA follows: TGTGCCAGCAGCAACCCTGGGACAGGGGCTTTCTTT. The rearrangement links TRBV5-6 to TRBJ1-1; 9 nucleotides match TRBD1. The ends lost 4 bases at V and 11 bases at J; junction bases unmatched: 6. The CDR3 loop spans 12 amino acids. Looked up from germline, CDR1 is SGHDT and CDR2 is YYEEEE.